The table lists the clone carrying this T cell receptor (beta chain) with many counts. These data originate in a study of T cells in Graves' hyperthyroidism and ophthalmopathy. The V and J ends lost 9 bases and 4 bases respectively, with 12 bases between them. The CDR3 sequence is 12 residues long. Germline CDR1 reads MGHDK; CDR2 reads SYGVNS. Authors of the study amplified TCR beta CDR3 regions from RNA transcripts. The TCR CDR3 first-round RT-PCR relied on the HTBI primer set. Each CDR3 protein gets one entry after TCRdb re-called the multiplex PCR reads with MiXCR. The data show about 700,000 distinct CDR3 sequences, with 40% to 55% seen just once and less than 9% held by the top ten.

The clonotype originates from an adult man with Graves' disease, either hyperthyroidism or ophthalmopathy (not recorded which). The sequenced material came from peripheral blood or thyroid tissue (not recorded which). The chain uses TRBV25-1 and TRBJ1-2; the D gene is possibly TRBD1 (5 bases). CDR3 in amino acids: CASQQDFYGYTF. For the CDR3, the DNA is TGTGCCAGTCAACAGGATTTCTATGGCTACACCTTC.